A single sample gave rise to the 25 T cell receptor beta chains below, sequenced in a study of cytomegalovirus exposure and HLA in healthy donors. 13 Jbeta primers and 60 Vbeta primers were used for the PCR. The method was immunoSEQ multiplex PCR; TCRdb's version includes in-frame clones alone and lacks a portion of them. The repertoire holds 120,000 to 150,000 clones, with over 75% as singletons. Sample: PBMCs. These receptors all come from a woman aged 50 to 65 in good health and CMV-seropositive.

The rearrangement joins TRBV27 to TRBJ1-1; a weak D match, TRBD1 (6 bases). There are 15 residues in the CDR3. The V and J ends lost 5 bases and 0 bases respectively, with 13 bases between them. Germline V gives CDR1 MNHEY, CDR2 SMNVEV (reference sequence). The chain's CDR3 is CASSPHRAMNTEAFF. The DNA for the CDR3 is TGTGCCAGCAGTCCCCACAGGGCCATGAACACTGAAGCTTTCTTT.

The chain links TRBV20-1 to TRBJ2-5; D gene uncertain. The CDR3 runs to 10 residues. V shed 6 bases and J shed 5 bases, with 7 bases lying between them. From germline, CDR1 is DFQATT and CDR2 SNEGSKA (reference sequence). The CDR3 sequence: CSASKETQYF. Written as DNA, the CDR3 is TGCAGTGCGAGTAAGGAGACCCAGTACTTC.

This chain uses TRBV27 with TRBJ2-2; 9 bases agree with TRBD2. The CDR3 totals 15 residues. Losses at the gene ends were 2 bases for V and 7 bases for J; bases not matched to a gene: 5. Germline V gene data show CDR1 as MNHEY and CDR2 as SMNVEV (reference sequence). In DNA, the CDR3 is TGTGCCAGCAGTTTAGCGGGGGGGCCGAGCGGGGAGCTGTTTTTT. It specifies CASSLAGGPSGELFF.

The rearrangement links TRBV1 to TRBJ2-3; the table gives TRBD2 as D, unverified against the DNA. TRBV1 is a documented pseudogene. The CDR3 runs to 21 residues. The CDR3 region is CTSSLRSSPCVASGGTDTQYF. The CDR3 DNA is TGCACCAGCAGCCTTCGATCGTCCCCATGCGTTGCTAGCGGGGGTACAGATACGCAGTATTTT.

This clone was seen a single time. V and J are TRBV28 and TRBJ2-2; perhaps TRBD1 as D (6 bases). Germline-derived CDR1 and CDR2 are MDHEN and SYDVKM. With 2 bases removed from V and 6 bases from J, the gap between germline ends came to 19 bases. The CDR3 length is 17 residues. The CDR3 protein is CASSLVQGIDRSGELFF. The CDR3 coding sequence is TGTGCCAGCAGTTTAGTACAGGGAATCGATAGGTCCGGGGAGCTGTTTTTT.

V is TRBV2 and J is TRBJ2-1, with a tentative D call TRBD1 (6 bases). V gave up 4 bases and J gave up 9 bases, with 25 bases separating them. The CDR3 extends over 17 amino acids. CDR1 is SNHLY, CDR2 FYNNEI, per germline. The CDR3, as DNA: TGTGCCAGCAGTGGCCAGCAGGGGCCTTTGGTATATGGTGAGCAGTTCTTC. Translated: CASSGQQGPLVYGEQFF.

Concerning this clone: Other DNA sequences in the sample encode the same CDR3. The V call is TRBV15, the J call TRBJ2-1, with 11 bases that match TRBD1. The CDR3 is 14 amino acids. The junction had 1 base not matched to a gene; V was cut back by 3 bases and J by 6 bases. Per germline, CDR1 LNHNV and CDR2 YYDKDF (reference sequence). CDR3 protein: CATSRGTGGNEQFF. Here the CDR3 DNA reads TGTGCCACCAGCAGGGGGACAGGGGGCAATGAGCAGTTCTTC.

The chain recombines TRBV7-6 with TRBJ2-7, with D uncertain. Trimming removed 1 base at V and 6 bases at J, with 4 bases between. CDR1 is SGHVS, CDR2 FNYEAQ, per germline. There are 11 residues in the CDR3. The CDR3 DNA reads TGTGCCAGCAGCTTAGAGAGCGAGCAGTACTTC. Amino acid sequence: CASSLESEQYF.

The chain couples TRBV2 to TRBJ2-1; possible D gene TRBD1, 6 bases. This CDR3 spans 14 amino acids. Trimming removed 1 base from V and 8 bases from J, with 12 bases in between. CDR1 SNHLY and CDR2 FYNNEI come from the germline V gene. The CDR3 nucleotides read TGTGCCAGCAGTGAAGTCAGGGGAATAGATGAGCAGTTCTTC. It codes for CASSEVRGIDEQFF. The full variable domain, rest sourced from reference TRBV2 and TRBJ2-1, is EPEVTQTPSHQVTQMGQEVILRCVPISNHLYFYWYRQILGQKVEFLVSFYNNEISEKSEIFDDQFSVERPDGSNFTLKIRSTKLEDSAMYFCASSEVRGIDEQFFGPGTRLTVL.

In this sample, this clone turned up once. In DNA, the CDR3 is TGTGCCAGCAGCTTTGACAGATATGGCTACACCTTC. As protein: CASSFDRYGYTF. The chain is built from TRBV5-5 and TRBJ1-2, with TRBD1 as a possible D gene (5 bases). Trimming stripped 2 bases from V and 5 bases from J, with 7 bases between. Germline CDR1 SGHKS, CDR2 YYEKEE (reference sequence). This CDR3 spans 12 amino acids. The full variable domain, its missing parts supplied by reference TRBV5-5 and TRBJ1-2, is DAGVTQSPTHLIKTRGQQVTLRCSPISGHKSVSWYQQVLGQGPQFIFQYYEKEERGRGNFPDRFSARQFPNYSSELNVNALLLGDSALYLCASSFDRYGYTFGSGTRLTVV.

This CDR3 reads CASSEAASTDTQYF. DNA of the CDR3: TGTGCCAGCAGTGAAGCGGCTAGCACAGATACGCAGTATTTT. This chain links TRBV2 with TRBJ2-3; D remains ambiguous. This CDR3 is built from 14 residues. The germline CDR1 and CDR2 sequences are SNHLY and FYNNEI. Trimming left V 0 bases short and J 0 bases short, with 4 bases between.

V gene TRBV12-5 combines with J gene TRBJ1-5; a possible D gene is TRBD1 (6 bases). Trimming pared 10 bases from V and 0 bases from J, leaving 31 bases between. The CDR3 runs 20 residues. Germline V lookup: CDR1 LGHNT, CDR2 FRNRAP. This CDR3 is CAIAGAGWGQEEYSNQPQHF. The CDR3 coding sequence is TGTGCTATAGCGGGGGCGGGATGGGGTCAGGAAGAATATAGCAATCAGCCCCAGCATTTT.

The V gene is TRBV27, the J gene TRBJ1-5; D is uncertain. V was cut by 4 bases and J by 0 bases, with 22 bases left in between. Germline V gene data show CDR1 as MNHEY and CDR2 as SMNVEV (reference sequence). This CDR3 has 19 residues. The CDR3, as DNA: TGTGCCAGCAGTTCCTCCTATGACACCTCCGGATTTAGCAATCAGCCCCAGCATTTT. Its protein is CASSSSYDTSGFSNQPQHF.

The chain recombines TRBV28 with TRBJ1-2; maybe TRBD1 (5 bases). The V gene lost 7 bases and the J gene lost 1 base, with 10 bases spanning the gap. The CDR3 length is 13 residues. The germline V gene encodes CDR1 MDHEN and CDR2 SYDVKM. CDR3 bases: TGTGCCAGCAAAACAGGTGGTAACTATGGCTACACCTTC. This sequence encodes CASKTGGNYGYTF.

J is TRBJ1-3 and V is TRBV9, with a weak D call TRBD1 (5 bases). From germline, CDR1 is SGDLS and CDR2 YYNGEE. CDR3 length: 16 residues. The V gene lost 3 bases and the J gene lost 1 base, with 14 bases spanning the gap. This chain's CDR3 is CASSGMTELSGNTIYF. CDR3 bases: TGTGCCAGCAGCGGGATGACAGAACTATCTGGAAACACCATATATTTT.

The rearrangement joins TRBV19 to TRBJ2-5, with 11 bases identical to TRBD2. The J segment lost 2 bases and the V segment lost 6 bases, leaving 14 bases of the junction unmatched. Germline CDR1 is LNHDA and CDR2 is SQIVND (reference sequence). The CDR3 length is 18 residues. Here the CDR3 reads CASSRSGGGRGGQETQYF. The DNA of the CDR3 is TGTGCCAGTAGCCGTAGCGGGGGGGGTCGAGGAGGGCAAGAGACCCAGTACTTC.

The rearrangement links TRBV18 to TRBJ1-1; the D gene is possibly TRBD1 (5 bases). Germline CDR1 is KGHSH and CDR2 is LQKENI. The CDR3 extends over 13 amino acids. Between the trimmed V and J ends, which lost 3 bases and 6 bases, there was a span of 11 bases. For the CDR3, the DNA is TGTGCCAGCTCACCGGGACTTAACTCTGAAGCTTTCTTT. As protein: CASSPGLNSEAFF.

DNA of the CDR3: TGTGCCAGCAGTCGGACAGGGGGTAGCTACGAGCAGTACTTC. This translates into CASSRTGGSYEQYF. The gene calls are TRBV14 and TRBJ2-7, with 10 bases that match TRBD1. The J segment lost 3 bases and the V segment lost 6 bases, leaving 5 bases of the junction unmatched. The CDR3 is 14 amino acids. The germline V gene encodes CDR1 SGHDN and CDR2 FVKESK.

The chain combines TRBV5-5 with TRBJ1-3, with D possibly being TRBD1 (6 bases). The CDR3 has 16 amino acids. Germline V gene lookup returns CDR1 SGHKS and CDR2 YYEKEE (reference sequence). The germline V and J ends were trimmed by 4 bases and 0 bases, with 14 bases remaining between them. CDR3 nucleotide sequence: TGTGCCAGCAGCCCCCGGACAGCCAGCTCTGGAAACACCATATATTTT. Amino acids: CASSPRTASSGNTIYF.

This chain links TRBV6-1 with TRBJ1-4; D not certain. V was pared by 8 bases and J by 8 bases, with 15 bases between. The CDR3 totals 13 residues. Per germline, CDR1 MNHNS and CDR2 SASEGT. This CDR3 reads CASEGARYEKLFF. In DNA form, the CDR3 reads TGTGCCAGCGAGGGAGCCCGGTACGAAAAACTGTTTTTT.

This chain connects TRBV6-4 to TRBJ2-5; D is ambiguous. The V gene's germline CDR1 is MRHNA and CDR2 SNTAGT. Trimming pared 3 bases from V and 0 bases from J, leaving 5 bases between. This CDR3 is 13 amino acids long. CDR3 sequence reads: CASSEDYQETQYF. The CDR3 DNA follows: TGTGCCAGCAGTGAAGACTACCAAGAGACCCAGTACTTC.

This clone was found once. This chain joins TRBV5-1 and TRBJ2-1; tentative D call: TRBD1 (6 bases). CDR3 length: 18 residues. CDR1 and CDR2 (germline): SGHRS, YFSETQ. With 4 bases removed from V and 2 bases from J, the gap between germline ends came to 22 bases. For the CDR3, the DNA is TGCGCCAGCAGCCCAAGAGGACAGTCCTCGGGCACCTACAATGAGCAGTTCTTC. Its protein is CASSPRGQSSGTYNEQFF. The full variable domain, its missing parts supplied by reference TRBV5-1 and TRBJ2-1, is KAGVTQTPRYLIKTRGQQVTLSCSPISGHRSVSWYQQTPGQGLQFLFEYFSETQRNKGNFPGRFSGRQFSNSRSEMNVSTLELGDSALYLCASSPRGQSSGTYNEQFFGPGTRLTVL.

The chain combines TRBV9 with TRBJ1-2; 7 bases are shared with TRBD1. Germline CDR1 reads SGDLS; CDR2 reads YYNGEE. Trimming took 3 bases from V and 5 from J; bases not matched to a gene: 10. The CDR3 totals 15 residues. The DNA of the CDR3 is TGTGCCAGCAGCGAGCCCCCCGGGACAGTTTATGGCTACACCTTC. Its translation is CASSEPPGTVYGYTF.

The chain combines TRBV30 with TRBJ2-7, with D perhaps matching TRBD1 (5 bases). The CDR3 contains 15 residues. The germline V gene encodes CDR1 GTSNPN and CDR2 SVGIG (reference sequence). Trimming took off 4 bases at V and 3 bases at J, with 19 bases between the two ends. In nucleotides, the CDR3 is TGTGCCTGGACTGGAGCGCAGGGTCGGCGCTACGAGCAGTACTTC. Its protein is CAWTGAQGRRYEQYF. Variable domain in full (rest from reference TRBV30 and TRBJ2-7): SQTIHQWPATLVQPVGSPLSLECTVEGTSNPNLYWYRQAAGRGLQLLFYSVGIGQISSEVPQNLSASRPQDRQFILSSKKLLLSDSGFYLCAWTGAQGRRYEQYFGPGTRLTVT.

The rearrangement links TRBV18 to TRBJ2-1, with D maybe TRBD1 (6 bases). V was pared by 5 bases and J by 7 bases, with 9 bases between. The germline V gene encodes CDR1 KGHSH and CDR2 LQKENI. The CDR3 has 12 residues. The DNA of the CDR3 is TGTGCCAGCTCATCTACAGGGAATGAGCAGTTCTTC. Protein: CASSSTGNEQFF.